These T cell receptor beta chains were read from a single sample in a study of identical twins. TCRdb re-derived calls from the 5' RACE reads in MiXCR, one entry per CDR3 protein. The sample gives under 300,000 distinct CDR3 sequences, about 14% of which show up once; around 8.9% is in the top ten. Sequences were obtained from memory (CD45RO+) T cells sorted from blood. These receptors came from a woman aged 18-29 years in good health. CDR3s include the opening cysteine and the closing phenylalanine or tryptophan. Fields, in order: D gene, V gene, clone size, J gene, CDR3 protein, CDR3 DNA. The D gene is left open where the match is weak. Expanded clones are given a class, and other clones once, few, many or no size at all.

d_gene: -
v_gene: TRBV12-3/TRBV12-4
abundance: few
j_gene: TRBJ2-5
CDR3aa: CATRDGQETQYF
CDR3nt: TGTGCCACCAGGGACGGCCAAGAGACCCAGTACTTC

d_gene: -
v_gene: TRBV5-1
abundance: -
j_gene: TRBJ2-1
CDR3aa: CASSLTEYNEQFF
CDR3nt: TGCGCCAGCAGCTTGACCGAATACAATGAGCAGTTCTTC

d_gene: -
v_gene: TRBV25-1
abundance: -
j_gene: TRBJ1-1
CDR3aa: CASSDGGAAFF
CDR3nt: TGTGCCAGCAGTGATGGAGGGGCCGCTTTCTTT

d_gene: TRBD1
v_gene: TRBV12-3/TRBV12-4
abundance: many
j_gene: TRBJ1-3
CDR3aa: CASRGTGAGNTIYF
CDR3nt: TGTGCCAGCAGAGGAACAGGGGCTGGAAACACCATATATTTT

d_gene: TRBD1
v_gene: TRBV20-1
abundance: few
j_gene: TRBJ1-2
CDR3aa: CSPSLEGALGGYTF
CDR3nt: TGCAGTCCGTCTCTAGAGGGGGCCTTGGGAGGCTACACCTTC

d_gene: TRBD2
v_gene: TRBV7-9
abundance: many
j_gene: TRBJ2-1
CDR3aa: CASSLVASGNNEQFF
CDR3nt: TGTGCCAGCAGCTTAGTGGCTAGCGGGAACAATGAGCAGTTCTTC

d_gene: -
v_gene: TRBV20-1
abundance: -
j_gene: TRBJ1-6
CDR3aa: CSASDLGGYNSPLHF
CDR3nt: TGCAGTGCTAGTGATCTCGGCGGATATAATTCACCCCTCCACTTT

d_gene: -
v_gene: TRBV18
abundance: -
j_gene: TRBJ2-7
CDR3aa: CASRKDGSTYEQYF
CDR3nt: TGTGCCAGCCGTAAGGACGGCAGCACCTACGAGCAGTACTTC

d_gene: -
v_gene: TRBV5-5
abundance: few
j_gene: TRBJ1-4
CDR3aa: CASSTGTSGEKLFF
CDR3nt: TGTGCCAGCAGCACTGGGACGAGCGGTGAAAAACTGTTTTTT

d_gene: TRBD1
v_gene: TRBV5-1
abundance: many
j_gene: TRBJ1-2
CDR3aa: CASSDQPGQGAGYTF
CDR3nt: TGCGCCAGCAGCGATCAACCGGGACAGGGGGCCGGCTACACCTTC

d_gene: -
v_gene: TRBV12-3/TRBV12-4
abundance: -
j_gene: TRBJ2-3
CDR3aa: CASGLRRSTDTQYF
CDR3nt: TGTGCCAGCGGGTTACGCAGAAGCACAGATACGCAGTATTTT

d_gene: -
v_gene: TRBV6-1
abundance: -
j_gene: TRBJ1-1
CDR3aa: CASSERENTEAFF
CDR3nt: TGTGCCAGCAGTGAGAGGGAGAACACTGAAGCTTTCTTT

d_gene: -
v_gene: TRBV10-3
abundance: few
j_gene: TRBJ2-1
CDR3aa: CAIRDSSHEQFF
CDR3nt: TGTGCCATCAGGGACAGCTCCCATGAGCAGTTCTTC

d_gene: -
v_gene: TRBV5-1
abundance: few
j_gene: TRBJ2-5
CDR3aa: CASSPSGERLQETQYF
CDR3nt: TGCGCCAGCAGCCCATCGGGAGAAAGACTCCAAGAGACCCAGTACTTC

d_gene: -
v_gene: TRBV6-9
abundance: -
j_gene: TRBJ2-3
CDR3aa: CASTLSTDTQYF
CDR3nt: TGTGCCAGCACCCTCTCGACAGATACGCAGTATTTT

d_gene: -
v_gene: TRBV4-2
abundance: many
j_gene: TRBJ1-3
CDR3aa: CASSQGDAPAGNTIYF
CDR3nt: TGTGCCAGCAGCCAAGGGGACGCGCCTGCTGGAAACACCATATATTTT

d_gene: TRBD2
v_gene: TRBV20-1
abundance: -
j_gene: TRBJ2-7
CDR3aa: CSASLGAGGSYEQYF
CDR3nt: TGCAGTGCTAGCCTAGGGGCGGGAGGCTCCTACGAGCAGTACTTC

d_gene: -
v_gene: TRBV11-2
abundance: few
j_gene: TRBJ2-1
CDR3aa: CASSGGGGGTLNEQFF
CDR3nt: TGTGCCAGCAGCGGGGGGGGCGGGGGTACACTCAATGAGCAGTTCTTC

d_gene: -
v_gene: TRBV3-1
abundance: many
j_gene: TRBJ1-3
CDR3aa: CASSQDLYYSGNTIYF
CDR3nt: TGTGCCAGCAGCCAAGATTTGTACTACTCTGGAAACACCATATATTTT

d_gene: -
v_gene: TRBV7-2
abundance: -
j_gene: TRBJ2-2
CDR3aa: CASSLSRGAHIPGELFF
CDR3nt: TGTGCCAGCAGCTTAAGTCGGGGAGCTCATATCCCCGGGGAGCTGTTTTTT

d_gene: -
v_gene: TRBV5-1
abundance: few
j_gene: TRBJ1-1
CDR3aa: CASSLREGSWAFF
CDR3nt: TGCGCCAGCAGCTTGCGGGAAGGAAGCTGGGCTTTCTTT

d_gene: -
v_gene: TRBV10-3
abundance: -
j_gene: TRBJ2-3
CDR3aa: CAISARGGTSTDTQYF
CDR3nt: TGTGCCATCAGTGCTAGAGGCGGGACTAGCACAGATACGCAGTATTTT